The sequence of this T cell receptor beta chain was determined in a study of blood T cell repertoires in COVID-19. Study overall: The analysed material was cDNA or gDNA that came from T cells, B-cell-depleted T cells, or PBMCs.

V lost 0 bases and J 4 bases, leaving 18 bases between the germline ends. The germline V gene has CDR1 SQVTM and CDR2 ANQGSEA. The CDR3 sequence is 17 residues long. Data came from immunoSEQ multiplex PCR; TCRdb stores just in-frame clones and leaves some out. The repertoire consists of a few hundred thousand clones, with approximately 78% occurring once and the leading ten covering roughly 8%. Sequenced: peripheral blood. This sequence was found in a woman over 75 with COVID-19, enrolled during active disease. The chain has TRBV29-1 and TRBJ1-4, with unresolved D. CDR3 sequence: CSVEDLNRQRLNEKLFF. DNA of the CDR3: TGCAGCGTTGAAGATCTCAACCGTCAGCGACTTAATGAAAAACTGTTTTTT. The variable domain in full, with the rest retrieved from reference TRBV29-1 and TRBJ1-4, is SAVISQKPSRDICQRGTSLTIQCQVDSQVTMMFWYRQQPGQSLTLIATANQGSEATYESGFVIDKFPISRPNLTFSTLTVSNMSPEDSSIYLCSVEDLNRQRLNEKLFFGSGTQLSVL.